These 19 T cell receptor beta chains were all obtained from the same sample, sequenced in a study of T cell responses to AZD1222 COVID-19 vaccine. Only in-frame clones appear in the TCRdb table, and some are missing; sequencing was by immunoSEQ multiplex PCR. The data contain roughly 130,000 clones, roughly 89% of them singletons. Here the sequenced sample was peripheral blood, taken 28 days after the second AZD1222 dose. The receptors come from an adult who received the AZD1222 COVID-19 vaccine.

This rearrangement joins TRBV6-6 to TRBJ2-7; possible D gene TRBD1, 5 bases. The CDR3 runs to 11 residues. Trimming took 8 bases from V and 3 from J, leaving 8 bases between them. Per the germline V gene, CDR1 is MNHNY and CDR2 is SVGAGI (reference sequence). The CDR3 loop is CASGDSYEQYF. The CDR3 DNA follows: TGTGCCAGCGGTGACAGCTACGAGCAGTACTTC.

The J gene is TRBJ2-5, the V gene TRBV4-2; D is perhaps TRBD1 (6 bases). The CDR3 sequence is 15 residues long. V was pared by 4 bases and J by 1 base, with 13 bases between. Germline assignment: CDR1 LGHNA and CDR2 YNFKEQ. CDR3 bases: TGTGCCAGCAGCCTCCAAACAGGGATCCAAGAGACCCAGTACTTC. It codes for CASSLQTGIQETQYF.

This rearrangement joins TRBV9 to TRBJ2-3, with D unclear. The V gene lost 0 bases and the J gene lost 2 bases, with 7 bases spanning the gap. CDR3 length equals 14 residues. CDR1 and CDR2 (germline): SGDLS, YYNGEE. DNA of the CDR3: TGTGCCAGCAGCGTAGTACCGTCCACAGATACGCAGTATTTT. Amino acid sequence: CASSVVPSTDTQYF.

The chain carries TRBV10-3 and TRBJ1-2; tentatively, D is TRBD1 (6 bases). Trimming took 2 bases from V and 6 from J, leaving 13 bases between them. CDR3 length equals 14 residues. CDR1 ENHRY and CDR2 SYGVKD come from the germline V gene. The CDR3 sequence is CAISEPPGVDGYTF. CDR3 coding DNA: TGTGCCATCAGTGAGCCCCCAGGGGTGGATGGCTACACCTTC.

The table lists this clone with a count of one. The rearrangement joins TRBV7-2 to TRBJ2-1, with TRBD2 matching 9 bases. The germline gives CDR1 SGHTA, CDR2 FQGNSA. The CDR3 length is 16 residues. Trimming at V came to 1 base and at J to 8 bases, leaving 9 bases not matched to a gene. This chain's CDR3 is CASSLVGRGGPDEQFF. The CDR3 region has the DNA TGTGCCAGCAGCTTAGTAGGGCGGGGGGGCCCAGATGAGCAGTTCTTC.

The V gene is TRBV6-2 or TRBV6-3, the J gene TRBJ1-2; D unresolved. The CDR3 has 13 residues. Germline V gives CDR1 MNHEY, CDR2 SVGEGT. The V and J ends lost 5 bases and 2 bases respectively, with 9 bases between them. The CDR3 spells CASSMMGNYGYTF. The CDR3 DNA follows: TGTGCCAGCAGTATGATGGGAAACTATGGCTACACCTTC.

V gene TRBV4-2 combines with J gene TRBJ2-6, with D possibly called TRBD1 or TRBD2 (5 bases each). Trimming stripped 5 bases from V and 0 bases from J, with 17 bases between. Germline V gene data show CDR1 as LGHNA and CDR2 as YNFKEQ. This CDR3 is 18 amino acids long. The CDR3 DNA is TGTGCCAGCAGCTCCCCGGGACGCTCGAGCTCTGGGGCCAACGTCCTGACTTTC. It is translated as CASSSPGRSSSGANVLTF.

The rearrangement links TRBV5-6 to TRBJ2-7; possibly TRBD1 or TRBD2 for D (5 bases each). Germline V gene sequence: CDR1 SGHDT, CDR2 YYEEEE. The CDR3 sequence is 15 residues long. Trimming took off 0 bases at V and 6 bases at J, with 16 bases between the two ends. The DNA for the CDR3 is TGTGCCAGCAGCTTGGATGGGGCGCGGGTATCCGAGCAGTACTTC. This translates into CASSLDGARVSEQYF.

This chain connects TRBV30 to TRBJ1-5, with 7 bases identical to TRBD1. The CDR3 extends over 13 amino acids. CDR1 GTSNPN and CDR2 SVGIG come from the germline V gene (reference sequence). V dropped 7 bases and J dropped 3; count of bases not matched to a gene: 6. DNA for the CDR3: TGTGCCTTCCACGACAGGGACAATCAGCCCCAGCATTTT. Translated, it gives CAFHDRDNQPQHF.

The chain combines TRBV2 with TRBJ1-6; 8 bases align to TRBD1. From germline, CDR1 is SNHLY and CDR2 FYNNEI. This CDR3 has 13 residues. Trimming took 6 bases from V and 9 from J; bases not matched to a gene: 4. Written as DNA, the CDR3 is TGTGCCAGCAGGGACAGGGAAGGTTCACCCCTCCACTTT. Amino acids: CASRDREGSPLHF.

The rearrangement joins TRBV9 to TRBJ1-6; no definite D call. V lost 0 bases and J lost 12, with 16 bases in between. Germline CDR1 SGDLS, CDR2 YYNGEE. CDR3 length: 15 amino acids. The CDR3 DNA sequence: TGTGCCAGCAGCGTAGCTACGGGGTCAGATCAACCCCTCCACTTT. Translation: CASSVATGSDQPLHF.

The V and J genes are TRBV13 and TRBJ2-5; 7 nucleotides align to TRBD1. Losses at the gene ends were 6 bases for V and 4 bases for J; bases not matched to a gene: 5. Looked up from germline, CDR1 is PRHDT and CDR2 is FYEKMQ (reference sequence). This CDR3 is 13 amino acids long. CDR3 amino acids: CASRDRGLETQYF. The CDR3 DNA is TGTGCCAGCAGGGATAGGGGGCTAGAGACCCAGTACTTC.

The rearrangement uses TRBV5-8 and TRBJ2-1; D gene unclear. V was pared by 0 bases and J by 0 bases, with 7 bases between. The germline V gene encodes CDR1 SGHTS and CDR2 YDEGEE. The CDR3 has 15 residues. The CDR3 spells CASSLAPASYNEQFF. CDR3 DNA: TGTGCCAGCAGCTTGGCGCCTGCCTCCTACAATGAGCAGTTCTTC. The full variable domain, completed using reference TRBV5-8 and TRBJ2-1, is EAGVTQSPTHLIKTRGQQATLRCSPISGHTSVYWYQQALGLGLQFLLWYDEGEERNRGNFPPRFSGRQFPNYSSELNVNALELEDSALYLCASSLAPASYNEQFFGPGTRLTVL.

The rearrangement joins TRBV7-8 to TRBJ2-3; D is ambiguous. The V end was cut by 5 bases, the J end by 0 bases, with 6 bases between. Germline loops: CDR1 SGHVS, CDR2 FQNEAQ. CDR3 length equals 13 residues. CDR3 in amino acids: CASSPPSTDTQYF. The DNA for the CDR3 is TGTGCCAGCAGCCCCCCTAGCACAGATACGCAGTATTTT.

As DNA, the CDR3 is TGTGCCAGCAGCCAAGACTATCCAGGGATCGGCGGGGAGCTGTTTTTT. Translation gives CASSQDYPGIGGELFF. J is TRBJ2-2 and V is TRBV14; tentatively, D is TRBD1 (5 bases). The germline V gene has CDR1 SGHDN and CDR2 FVKESK. Trimming cost V 0 bases and J 7 bases, with 15 bases left between them. The length of the CDR3 is 16 residues.

This chain links TRBV29-1 with TRBJ2-1; 7 nucleotides line up with TRBD2. The CDR3 spans 17 residues. CDR1 is SQVTM and CDR2 is ANQGSEA in the germline V gene. The junction had 9 bases not matched to a gene; V was cut back by 1 base and J by 0 bases. Here the CDR3 reads CSVEGLAGLHSYNEQFF. In nucleotides, the CDR3 is TGCAGCGTTGAAGGGCTGGCGGGACTACACTCCTACAATGAGCAGTTCTTC.

The chain uses TRBV6-5 and TRBJ1-2; D unresolved. Germline CDR1 and CDR2: MNHEY and SVGAGI. CDR3 length equals 13 residues. The V end lost 6 bases, the J end lost 0 bases, and 8 bases lay between the germline ends. The chain's CDR3 is CASRMTANYGYTF. CDR3 bases: TGTGCCAGCAGGATGACTGCTAACTATGGCTACACCTTC.

The chain carries TRBV19 and TRBJ1-5, with 8 bases fitting TRBD1. Trimming removed 7 bases from V and 4 bases from J; junction bases left unmatched: 21. The CDR3 sequence is 19 residues long. Germline loops: CDR1 LNHDA, CDR2 SQIVND (reference sequence). The CDR3 coding sequence is TGTGCCAGTACTGTCCTGGGACAGGACAAACCCCCGGCGAATCAGCCCCAGCATTTT. Its protein product is CASTVLGQDKPPANQPQHF.

The chain uses TRBV11-3 and TRBJ1-3; TRBD1 might be the D (6 bases). Per the germline V gene, CDR1 is SGHNT and CDR2 is YENEEA. The length of the CDR3 is 15 residues. V lost 1 base and J lost 0, with 7 bases in between. The CDR3 nucleotides are TGTGCCAGCAGCTTAGGGACAGCCTCTGGAAACACCATATATTTT. This gives the protein CASSLGTASGNTIYF. Filled out from reference TRBV11-3 and TRBJ1-3, the complete variable domain reads EAGVVQSPRYKIIEKKQPVAFWCNPISGHNTLYWYLQNLGQGPELLIRYENEEAVDDSQLPKDRFSAERLKGVDSTLKIQPAELGDSAVYLCASSLGTASGNTIYFGEGSWLTVV.